The rows below give T cell receptor beta chains drawn from one sample of a study of CD8 T cells in ankylosing spondylitis. TCRdb processed the 5' RACE reads anew with MiXCR; each CDR3 protein has one entry. Seen here are around 13,000 distinct CDR3 sequences, under 3.5% observed once, and the top ten hold roughly 9%. Source material: blood, either unsorted or a sorted T cell fraction (not recorded which). These receptor sequences come from a male donor with ankylosing spondylitis or in good health (not recorded which). The CDR3 runs from the conserved cysteine through the conserved F or W. A D gene is named only where the DNA matches it firmly. The listing skips clone size in some rows; elsewhere it reads once, few, many or a size class.

j_call d_call v_call clone_size cdr3_nt cdr3_aa
TRBJ2-7 TRBD2 TRBV9 many TGTGCCAGCAGCGCTGGACTAGCGGGGGGCGAGCAGTACTTC CASSAGLAGGEQYF
TRBJ1-1 . TRBV9 many TGTGCCAGCAGCGTATCAGGGAATTCCTTGAACACTGAAGCTTTCTTT CASSVSGNSLNTEAFF
TRBJ2-3 TRBD2 TRBV9 many TGTGCCAGCAGCGTAGGAGGCGGGAGTCTTGCAGATACGCAGTATTTT CASSVGGGSLADTQYF
TRBJ1-2 TRBD1 TRBV9 many TGTGCCAGCAGCTTACCGGACAGGGTTGGCTACACCTTC CASSLPDRVGYTF
TRBJ2-2 TRBD1 TRBV11-3 . TGTGCCAGCATCCATCAGGGGACAGCGAACACCGGGGAGCTGTTTTTT CASIHQGTANTGELFF
TRBJ2-1 TRBD2 TRBV23-1 many TGCGCCAGCAGTCAGCCGAGACTAGCGGGAGGCCTCAGTGAGCAGTTCTTC CASSQPRLAGGLSEQFF
TRBJ2-5 . TRBV9 many TGTGCCAGCAGCGTAGATCGGGGTGCGGGGGAGACCCAGTACTTC CASSVDRGAGETQYF
TRBJ1-5 . TRBV9 many TGTGCCAGCAGCGTAGACGGGCAGGGAGTTCAGCCCCAGCATTTT CASSVDGQGVQPQHF
TRBJ2-5 . TRBV9 many TGTGCCAGCAGCGTCTTAACCGGGAACCCTGGGGAGACCCAGTACTTC CASSVLTGNPGETQYF
TRBJ1-3 . TRBV9 many TGTGCCAGCAGCCCACACGCCGGGACGTCGAGCTCTGGAAACACCATATATTTT CASSPHAGTSSSGNTIYF
TRBJ1-4 TRBD1 TRBV9 many TGTGCCAGCAGCGCGGGGGGGACAGGGGACGAAAAACTGTTTTTT CASSAGGTGDEKLFF
TRBJ1-2 . TRBV9 many TGTGCCAGCAGCTCTCAGGGGTGGTATGGCTACACCTTC CASSSQGWYGYTF
TRBJ1-1 . TRBV9 many TGTGCCAGCAGCGTAGTTCCTGATCGCACTGAAGCTTTCTTT CASSVVPDRTEAFF
TRBJ2-3 TRBD1 TRBV9 many TGTGCCAGCAGCGCACATACACCGGGACAGGGGGGGCCAGATACGCAGTATTTT CASSAHTPGQGGPDTQYF
TRBJ2-5 TRBD1 TRBV9 few TGTGCCAGCAGCGCCGGGACAGGGGGCTTTGAGACCCAGTACTTC CASSAGTGGFETQYF
TRBJ2-7 TRBD2 TRBV9 many TGTGCCAGCAGCGCGGGGACTAGCGGGACCCACGAGCAGTACTTC CASSAGTSGTHEQYF
TRBJ1-1 TRBD1 TRBV9 many TGTGCCAGCAGCCCGAGGGACAGGGTGAACACTGAAGCTTTCTTT CASSPRDRVNTEAFF